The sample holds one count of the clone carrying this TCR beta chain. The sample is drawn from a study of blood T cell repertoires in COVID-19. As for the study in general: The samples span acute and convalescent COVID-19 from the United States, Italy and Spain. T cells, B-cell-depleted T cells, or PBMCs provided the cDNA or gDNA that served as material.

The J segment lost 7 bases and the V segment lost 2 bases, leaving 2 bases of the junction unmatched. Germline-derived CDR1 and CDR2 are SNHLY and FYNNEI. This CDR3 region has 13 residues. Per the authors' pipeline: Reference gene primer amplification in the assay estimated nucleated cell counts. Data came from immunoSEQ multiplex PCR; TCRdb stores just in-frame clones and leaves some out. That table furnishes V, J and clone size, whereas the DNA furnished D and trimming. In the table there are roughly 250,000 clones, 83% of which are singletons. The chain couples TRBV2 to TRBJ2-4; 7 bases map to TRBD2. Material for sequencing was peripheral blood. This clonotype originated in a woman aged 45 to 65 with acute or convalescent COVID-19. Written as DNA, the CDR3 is TGTGCCAGCAGTGAACTCGGGGGGAACATTCAGTACTTC. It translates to CASSELGGNIQYF. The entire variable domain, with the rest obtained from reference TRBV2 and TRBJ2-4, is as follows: EPEVTQTPSHQVTQMGQEVILRCVPISNHLYFYWYRQILGQKVEFLVSFYNNEISEKSEIFDDQFSVERPDGSNFTLKIRSTKLEDSAMYFCASSELGGNIQYFGAGTRLSVL.